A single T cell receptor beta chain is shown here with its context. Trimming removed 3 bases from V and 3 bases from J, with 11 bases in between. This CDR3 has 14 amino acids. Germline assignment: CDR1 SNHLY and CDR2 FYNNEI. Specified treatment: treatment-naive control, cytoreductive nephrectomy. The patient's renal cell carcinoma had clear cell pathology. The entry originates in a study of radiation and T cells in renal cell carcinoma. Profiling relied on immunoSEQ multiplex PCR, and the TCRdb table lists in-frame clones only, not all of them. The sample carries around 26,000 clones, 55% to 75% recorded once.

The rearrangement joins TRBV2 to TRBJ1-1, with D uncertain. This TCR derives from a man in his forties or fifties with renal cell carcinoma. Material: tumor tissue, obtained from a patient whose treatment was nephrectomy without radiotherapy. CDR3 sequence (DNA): TGTGCCAGCAGTGACCCAGGTTTGTACACTGAAGCTTTCTTT. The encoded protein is CASSDPGLYTEAFF. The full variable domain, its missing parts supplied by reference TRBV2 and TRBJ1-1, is EPEVTQTPSHQVTQMGQEVILRCVPISNHLYFYWYRQILGQKVEFLVSFYNNEISEKSEIFDDQFSVERPDGSNFTLKIRSTKLEDSAMYFCASSDPGLYTEAFFGQGTRLTVV.